This entry describes one T cell receptor beta chain. The antigen remains unidentified. These data come from a study of T cell responses to AZD1222 COVID-19 vaccine. Regarding the study as a whole: Among the donors, most were white British and more were female, and clonal diversity was possibly underestimated. A reported finding is that nearly half of spike-specific TCRs target unmutated variant regions. Once two AZD1222 doses were given, Spike-specific TCR breadth and depth went up. CD4 TCRs associated with vaccination spanned spike, dominating at 160-218 and 743-854.

The V gene end was trimmed by 4 bases and the J gene end by 5 bases; junction bases not matched to a gene: 5. CDR1 is SGHRS, CDR2 YFSETQ, per germline. CDR3 length: 16 amino acids. Generated by immunoSEQ multiplex PCR, the TCRdb table keeps only in-frame clones and is missing some. The sample has over 100,000 clones; about 89% are singletons. The chain links TRBV5-1 to TRBJ2-3; 15 nucleotides match TRBD2. The sequenced sample was peripheral blood, obtained 28 days after the second AZD1222 dose. This sequence was found in an adult who received the AZD1222 COVID-19 vaccine. The CDR3 reads CASSPGTSGGIDTQYF. DNA for the CDR3: TGCGCCAGCAGCCCAGGGACTAGCGGGGGGATAGATACGCAGTATTTT. The entire variable domain, with the rest obtained from reference TRBV5-1 and TRBJ2-3, is as follows: KAGVTQTPRYLIKTRGQQVTLSCSPISGHRSVSWYQQTPGQGLQFLFEYFSETQRNKGNFPGRFSGRQFSNSRSEMNVSTLELGDSALYLCASSPGTSGGIDTQYFGPGTRLTVL.